The clone carrying this T cell receptor (beta chain) was observed many times. This sample's TCRbeta library carried unique molecular identifier barcodes. TCRdb analysed the PCR reads with MiXCR anew, one entry per CDR3 protein. This table has about 120,000 distinct CDR3 sequences, over 9% appearing once. This record comes from a study of T-cell reconstitution after alpha-beta-depleted transplantation in children. Trimming took 10 bases from V and 0 from J, leaving 13 bases between them. This CDR3 has 14 residues. Germline-derived CDR1 and CDR2 are MNHEY and SMNVEV (reference sequence). Here the sequenced sample was PBMCs from the stem cell graft donor, taken from the stem cell graft. The rearrangement uses TRBV27 and TRBJ1-5, with unresolved D. This clonotype was sampled from a human donor who donated a stem cell graft to a child with acute lymphoblastic leukemia. CDR3 region: CATATFFSNQPQHF. The CDR3 nucleotides are TGTGCCACCGCGACATTCTTTAGCAATCAGCCCCAGCATTTT.